This TCR beta chain was profiled in a study of CD8+ T cells in alopecia areata. At the level of the study: The drug, tofacitinib, lasted 6 to 18 months, followed by 6 months off drug.

Regarding treatment: oral pan-JAK inhibitor, 5-10 mg twice daily. Extracted RNA was reverse transcribed, and the resulting cDNA served as sequencing template. Measured with immunoSEQ multiplex PCR; TCRdb has only the in-frame clones, and not every one. The sample lists fewer than 350,000 clones; more than 45% were seen once. The CDR3 sequence is 15 residues long. V shed 5 bases and J shed 9 bases, with 17 bases lying between them. Germline V gene data show CDR1 as LNHDA and CDR2 as SQIVND (reference sequence). This sample comprised CD4+ T cells sorted from blood, obtained at week 24, from a patient treated with tofacitinib. This receptor was taken from a human donor with alopecia areata. The rearrangement joins TRBV19 to TRBJ1-6, with D maybe TRBD1 (5 bases). As DNA, the CDR3 is TGTGCCAGTAGTCAAGGACGTGCGGGGCGTTCACCCCTCCACTTT. It translates to CASSQGRAGRSPLHF.